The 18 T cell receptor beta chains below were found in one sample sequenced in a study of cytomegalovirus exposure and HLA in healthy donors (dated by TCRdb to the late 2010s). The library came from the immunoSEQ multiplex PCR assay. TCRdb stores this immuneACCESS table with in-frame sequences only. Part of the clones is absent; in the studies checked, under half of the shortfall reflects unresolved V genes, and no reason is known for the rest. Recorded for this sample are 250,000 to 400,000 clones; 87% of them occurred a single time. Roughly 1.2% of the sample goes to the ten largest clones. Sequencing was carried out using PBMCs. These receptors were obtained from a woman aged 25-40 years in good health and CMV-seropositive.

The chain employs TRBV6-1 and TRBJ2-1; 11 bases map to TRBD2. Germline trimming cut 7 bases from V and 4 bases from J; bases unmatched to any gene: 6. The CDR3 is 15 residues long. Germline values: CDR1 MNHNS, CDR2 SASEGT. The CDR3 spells CASNDRLAGYNEQFF. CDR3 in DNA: TGTGCCAGCAACGATCGACTAGCGGGGTACAATGAGCAGTTCTTC.

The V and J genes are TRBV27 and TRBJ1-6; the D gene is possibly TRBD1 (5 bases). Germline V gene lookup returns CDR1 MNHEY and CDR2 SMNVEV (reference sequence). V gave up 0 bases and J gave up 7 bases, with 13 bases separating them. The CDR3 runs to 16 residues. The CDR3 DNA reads TGTGCCAGCAGTTTATCGGCGGGGGTGGGGAATTCACCCCTCCACTTT. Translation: CASSLSAGVGNSPLHF.

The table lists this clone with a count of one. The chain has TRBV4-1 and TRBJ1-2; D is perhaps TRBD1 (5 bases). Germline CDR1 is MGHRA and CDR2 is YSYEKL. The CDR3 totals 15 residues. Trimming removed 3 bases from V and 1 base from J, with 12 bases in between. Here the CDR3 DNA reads TGCGCCAGCAGCCAGGGGGACCGTAATAACTATGGCTACACCTTC. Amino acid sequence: CASSQGDRNNYGYTF.

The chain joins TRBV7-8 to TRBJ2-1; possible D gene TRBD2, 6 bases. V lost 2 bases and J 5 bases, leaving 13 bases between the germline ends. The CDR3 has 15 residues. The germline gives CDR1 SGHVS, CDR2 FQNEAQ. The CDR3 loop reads CASSLNGLANNEQFF. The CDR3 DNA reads TGTGCCAGCAGCTTAAATGGGCTAGCGAACAATGAGCAGTTCTTC.

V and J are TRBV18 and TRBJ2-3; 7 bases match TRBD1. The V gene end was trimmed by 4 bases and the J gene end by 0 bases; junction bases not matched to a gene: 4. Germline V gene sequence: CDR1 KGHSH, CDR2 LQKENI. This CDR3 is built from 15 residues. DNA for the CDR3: TGTGCCAGCTCACTGCGACAGGGTAGCACAGATACGCAGTATTTT. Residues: CASSLRQGSTDTQYF.

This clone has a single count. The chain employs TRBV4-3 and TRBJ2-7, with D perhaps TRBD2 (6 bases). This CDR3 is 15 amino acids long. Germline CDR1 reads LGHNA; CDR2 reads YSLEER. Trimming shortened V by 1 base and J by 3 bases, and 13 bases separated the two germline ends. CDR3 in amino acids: CASSQGPGGDYEQYF. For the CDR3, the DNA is TGCGCCAGCAGCCAAGGACCCGGGGGTGACTACGAGCAGTACTTC.

CDR3 amino acids: CASSLAGDGDEQYF. As DNA, the CDR3 is TGTGCCAGCAGCTTAGCGGGGGACGGAGACGAGCAGTACTTC. The chain combines TRBV13 with TRBJ2-7; possible D gene TRBD2, 6 bases. The CDR3 has 14 residues. The germline gives CDR1 PRHDT, CDR2 FYEKMQ (reference sequence). V was trimmed by 1 base and J by 5 bases, leaving 12 bases between them. Together with reference TRBV13 and TRBJ2-7, the CDR3 gives the full variable domain: AAGVIQSPRHLIKEKRETATLKCYPIPRHDTVYWYQQGPGQDPQFLISFYEKMQSDKGSIPDRFSAQQFSDYHSELNMSSLELGDSALYFCASSLAGDGDEQYFGPGTRLTVT.

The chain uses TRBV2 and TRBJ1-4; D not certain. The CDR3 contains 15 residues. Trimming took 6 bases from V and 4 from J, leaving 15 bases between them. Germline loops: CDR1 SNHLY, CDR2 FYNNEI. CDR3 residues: CASRGDGILNEKLFF. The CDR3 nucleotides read TGTGCCAGCAGAGGCGACGGAATCCTTAATGAAAAACTGTTTTTT.

The CDR3 region is CASSSDLGTQYF. Here the CDR3 DNA reads TGTGCCAGCAGCTCTGACCTCGGTACGCAGTATTTT. V usage is TRBV7-6 and J usage is TRBJ2-3, with no clear D. This CDR3 comprises 12 residues. Germline lookup yields CDR1 SGHVS and CDR2 FNYEAQ. V shed 4 bases and J shed 8 bases, with 10 bases lying between them.

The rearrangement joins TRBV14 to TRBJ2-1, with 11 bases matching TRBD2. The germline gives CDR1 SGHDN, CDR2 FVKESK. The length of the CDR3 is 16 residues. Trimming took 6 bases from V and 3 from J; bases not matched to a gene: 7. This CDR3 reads CASSHSGRAGYNEQFF. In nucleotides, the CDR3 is TGTGCCAGCAGTCATAGCGGGAGGGCCGGCTACAATGAGCAGTTCTTC.

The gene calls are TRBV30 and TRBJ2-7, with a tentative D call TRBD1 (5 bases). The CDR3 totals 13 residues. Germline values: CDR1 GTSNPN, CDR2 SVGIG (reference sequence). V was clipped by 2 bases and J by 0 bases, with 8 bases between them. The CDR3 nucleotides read TGTGCCTGGAGTAAGGGGCTCTCCTACGAGCAGTACTTC. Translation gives CAWSKGLSYEQYF.

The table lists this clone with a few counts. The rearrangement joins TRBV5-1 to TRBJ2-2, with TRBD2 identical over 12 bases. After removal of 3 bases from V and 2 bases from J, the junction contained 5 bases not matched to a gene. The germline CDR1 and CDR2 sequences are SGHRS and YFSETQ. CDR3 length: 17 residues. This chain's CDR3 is CASSWTTSGGNTGELFF. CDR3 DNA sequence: TGCGCCAGCAGCTGGACGACTAGCGGGGGAAACACCGGGGAGCTGTTTTTT. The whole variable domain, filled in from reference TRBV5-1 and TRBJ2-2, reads KAGVTQTPRYLIKTRGQQVTLSCSPISGHRSVSWYQQTPGQGLQFLFEYFSETQRNKGNFPGRFSGRQFSNSRSEMNVSTLELGDSALYLCASSWTTSGGNTGELFFGEGSRLTVL.

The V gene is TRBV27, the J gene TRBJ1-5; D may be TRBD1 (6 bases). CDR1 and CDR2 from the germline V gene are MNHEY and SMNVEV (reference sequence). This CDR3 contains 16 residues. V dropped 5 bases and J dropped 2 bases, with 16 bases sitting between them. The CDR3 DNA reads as TGTGCCAGCAGTCGCAACAGGGTAGGCGGCAATCAGCCCCAGCATTTT. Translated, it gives CASSRNRVGGNQPQHF.

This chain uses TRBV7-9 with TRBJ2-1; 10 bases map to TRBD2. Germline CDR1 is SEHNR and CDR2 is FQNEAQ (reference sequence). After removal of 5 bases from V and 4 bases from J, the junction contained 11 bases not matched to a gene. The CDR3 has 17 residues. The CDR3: CASSPSSGGYHYNEQFF. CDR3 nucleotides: TGTGCCAGCAGCCCGAGTAGCGGGGGGTACCATTACAATGAGCAGTTCTTC.

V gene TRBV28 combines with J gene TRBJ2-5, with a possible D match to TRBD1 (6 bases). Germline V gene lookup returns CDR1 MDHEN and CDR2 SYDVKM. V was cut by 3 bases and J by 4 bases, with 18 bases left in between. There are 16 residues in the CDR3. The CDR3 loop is CASSLNRVIGGETQYF. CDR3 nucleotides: TGTGCCAGCAGTTTGAACAGGGTGATTGGCGGAGAGACCCAGTACTTC.

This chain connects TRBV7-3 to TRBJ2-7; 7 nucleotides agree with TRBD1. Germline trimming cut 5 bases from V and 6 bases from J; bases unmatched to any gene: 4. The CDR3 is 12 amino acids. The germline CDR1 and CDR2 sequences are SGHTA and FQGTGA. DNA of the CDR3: TGTGCCAGCAGCATTCCAGGGGGCGAGCAGTACTTC. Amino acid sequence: CASSIPGGEQYF. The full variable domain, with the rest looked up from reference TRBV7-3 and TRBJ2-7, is GAGVSQTPSNKVTEKGKYVELRCDPISGHTALYWYRQSLGQGPEFLIYFQGTGAADDSGLPNDRFFAVRPEGSVSTLKIQRTERGDSAVYLCASSIPGGEQYFGPGTRLTVT.

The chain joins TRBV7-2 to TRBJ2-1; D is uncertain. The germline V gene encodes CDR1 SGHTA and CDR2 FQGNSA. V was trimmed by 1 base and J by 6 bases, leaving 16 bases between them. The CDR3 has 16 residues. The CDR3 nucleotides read TGTGCCAGCAGCTTAGAACTACCTAACCCCTTCAATGAGCAGTTCTTC. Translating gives CASSLELPNPFNEQFF.

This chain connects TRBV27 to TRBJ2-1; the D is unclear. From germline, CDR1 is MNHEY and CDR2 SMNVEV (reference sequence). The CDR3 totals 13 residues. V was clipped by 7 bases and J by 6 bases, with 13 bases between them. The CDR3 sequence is CASKEFPGNEQFF. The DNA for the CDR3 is TGTGCCAGCAAGGAGTTCCCCGGCAATGAGCAGTTCTTC.